This T cell receptor (beta chain) emerged from a study of shared clonotypes between healthy human individuals. Study-wide context: Each donor contributed plates that comprised three CD4 naive, three CD4 memory, two CD8 naive and one CD8 memory. Study-wide findings and caveats: Relative to clonotypes present in all four donors, those not shared had lower generation probabilities. Researchers found naive subsets generally carried larger estimated richness than memory subsets. Some naive CD4 clonotypes, roughly 4.7%, turned up in common across several donors.

The count of this clone is one. Its antigen remains unidentified. The same CDR3 can be traced to other DNA sequences in this sample. Germline values: CDR1 SGDLS, CDR2 YYNGEE. V lost 2 bases to trimming and J lost 3 bases, with 11 bases between them. The CDR3 runs to 14 residues. Some clones are missing from TCRdb's copy, which holds only in-frame ones; the method was immunoSEQ multiplex PCR. In the table there are about 2 million clones, 85% to 95% of which are singletons. Terminally differentiated effector memory CD45RA+ cells were left out of the naive CD8 fraction, which was CD45RO-negative and positively selected for CCR7.

This chain uses TRBV9 with TRBJ1-2, with D possibly matching TRBD1 (5 bases). The sample taken for sequencing was naive CD8+ T cells sorted from blood. The TCR originated in a man between 18 and 29 years old in good health. This CDR3 is CASSVAGTDYGYTF. Written as DNA, the CDR3 is TGTGCCAGCAGCGTCGCCGGGACTGACTATGGCTACACCTTC.